The 12 T cell receptor beta chains reported below all come from one sample, sequenced in a study of cytomegalovirus exposure and HLA in healthy donors. Libraries were prepared by immunoSEQ multiplex PCR; TCRdb keeps only in-frame clonotypes and omits some of them. The data contain 140,000 or so clones, 87% of them singletons. Sequences were obtained from PBMCs. All receptors come from a man aged 18 to 30 in good health and CMV-seropositive.

The genes are TRBV28 and TRBJ2-2; TRBD1 is a possible D gene (6 bases). CDR1 is MDHEN and CDR2 is SYDVKM in the germline V gene. The V end lost 6 bases, the J end lost 5 bases, and 10 bases lay between the germline ends. The CDR3 has 13 amino acids. The CDR3 loop reads CASSRGGTGELFF. DNA of the CDR3: TGTGCCAGCAGCCGAGGGGGTACCGGGGAGCTGTTTTTT.

The V and J genes are TRBV27 and TRBJ2-6, with D possibly TRBD1 on 5 matching bases. Trimming left V 6 bases short and J 0 bases short, with 12 bases between. This CDR3 is 16 amino acids long. Germline V gene data show CDR1 as MNHEY and CDR2 as SMNVEV (reference sequence). CDR3 sequence reads: CASRETETSGANVLTF. The DNA for the CDR3 is TGTGCCAGCAGAGAGACAGAGACCTCTGGGGCCAACGTCCTGACTTTC. The variable domain in full, with the rest retrieved from reference TRBV27 and TRBJ2-6, is EAQVTQNPRYLITVTGKKLTVTCSQNMNHEYMSWYRQDPGLGLRQIYYSMNVEVTDKGDVPEGYKVSRKEKRNFPLILESPSPNQTSLYFCASRETETSGANVLTFGAGSRLTVL.

This rearrangement joins TRBV23-1 to TRBJ2-7; D ambiguous. TRBV23-1 carries the ORF label, with uncertain function. Trimming stripped 5 bases from V and 2 bases from J, with 10 bases between. This CDR3 has 13 amino acids. The CDR3 sequence is CASSTYDTYEQYF. The CDR3 DNA sequence: TGCGCCAGCAGTACTTATGACACCTACGAGCAGTACTTC.

This chain connects TRBV28 to TRBJ1-4; the D gene is possibly TRBD1 (5 bases). CDR1 MDHEN and CDR2 SYDVKM come from the germline V gene. The V end lost 5 bases, the J end lost 0 bases, and 13 bases lay between the germline ends. The CDR3 contains 16 residues. Written as DNA, the CDR3 is TGTGCCAGCAGTGGGGGGACGGCTGCAACTAATGAAAAACTGTTTTTT. It translates to CASSGGTAATNEKLFF.

The CDR3 reads CATSRDTIARGYTF. Written as DNA, the CDR3 is TGTGCCACCAGCAGAGATACAATAGCGCGTGGCTACACCTTC. V gene TRBV15 combines with J gene TRBJ1-2; D call uncertain. The CDR3 length is 14 residues. Trimming took off 0 bases at V and 7 bases at J, with 12 bases between the two ends. Germline V gene sequence: CDR1 LNHNV, CDR2 YYDKDF (reference sequence).

The CDR3 sequence: CASSARLNYGYTF. CDR3 DNA sequence: TGTGCCAGTAGTGCCAGGTTGAACTATGGCTACACCTTC. The chain is built from TRBV19 and TRBJ1-2; no definite D call. The CDR3 covers 13 residues. The germline V gene encodes CDR1 LNHDA and CDR2 SQIVND (reference sequence). Trimming cost V 5 bases and J 2 bases, with 9 bases left between them.

This chain connects TRBV7-2 to TRBJ1-1, with 7 bases fitting TRBD1. Germline assignment: CDR1 SGHTA and CDR2 FQGNSA. The CDR3 runs 15 residues. The J segment lost 1 base and the V segment lost 4 bases, leaving 6 bases of the junction unmatched. The CDR3 is CASSWTGSGNTEAFF. CDR3 DNA sequence: TGTGCCAGCAGCTGGACAGGTTCCGGGAACACTGAAGCTTTCTTT.

V and J are TRBV5-1 and TRBJ2-4; tentatively, D is TRBD2 (5 bases). The germline V gene encodes CDR1 SGHRS and CDR2 YFSETQ. The CDR3 extends over 12 amino acids. V lost 4 bases and J lost 7, with 9 bases in between. Here the CDR3 reads CASSPSGNIQYF. The CDR3 DNA reads as TGCGCCAGCAGCCCTTCGGGGAACATTCAGTACTTC.

The V gene is TRBV9, the J gene TRBJ2-2; D is perhaps TRBD2 (5 bases). Trimming cost V 4 bases and J 5 bases, with 12 bases left between them. The CDR3 has 14 residues. Germline CDR1 and CDR2: SGDLS and YYNGEE. The CDR3 loop reads CASSPTSFTGELFF. The CDR3 DNA reads TGTGCCAGCAGCCCAACTAGTTTTACCGGGGAGCTGTTTTTT.

CDR3 sequence (DNA): TGTGCCACCTCGTCGGAGACCCAGTACTTC. Translation: CATSSETQYF. The gene calls are TRBV2 and TRBJ2-5; D remains unclear. The V gene's germline CDR1 is SNHLY and CDR2 FYNNEI. The CDR3 consists of 10 residues. V was cut by 10 bases and J by 5 bases, with 8 bases left in between.

The V and J genes are TRBV5-4 and TRBJ2-7; 9 bases match TRBD2. The CDR3 totals 15 residues. The V gene end was trimmed by 3 bases and the J gene end by 2 bases; junction bases not matched to a gene: 6. Germline loops: CDR1 SGHNT, CDR2 YYREEE (reference sequence). CDR3 sequence: CASSSLTSGPYEQYF. CDR3 DNA sequence: TGTGCCAGCAGCTCTCTGACTAGCGGCCCCTACGAGCAGTACTTC.

The gene calls are TRBV18 and TRBJ2-6, with D uncertain. This CDR3 has 14 amino acids. V lost 3 bases and J 5 bases, leaving 8 bases between the germline ends. Germline CDR1 reads KGHSH; CDR2 reads LQKENI. The CDR3 reads CASSPTPRANVLTF. Here the CDR3 DNA reads TGTGCCAGCTCACCGACTCCTCGGGCCAACGTCCTGACTTTC.